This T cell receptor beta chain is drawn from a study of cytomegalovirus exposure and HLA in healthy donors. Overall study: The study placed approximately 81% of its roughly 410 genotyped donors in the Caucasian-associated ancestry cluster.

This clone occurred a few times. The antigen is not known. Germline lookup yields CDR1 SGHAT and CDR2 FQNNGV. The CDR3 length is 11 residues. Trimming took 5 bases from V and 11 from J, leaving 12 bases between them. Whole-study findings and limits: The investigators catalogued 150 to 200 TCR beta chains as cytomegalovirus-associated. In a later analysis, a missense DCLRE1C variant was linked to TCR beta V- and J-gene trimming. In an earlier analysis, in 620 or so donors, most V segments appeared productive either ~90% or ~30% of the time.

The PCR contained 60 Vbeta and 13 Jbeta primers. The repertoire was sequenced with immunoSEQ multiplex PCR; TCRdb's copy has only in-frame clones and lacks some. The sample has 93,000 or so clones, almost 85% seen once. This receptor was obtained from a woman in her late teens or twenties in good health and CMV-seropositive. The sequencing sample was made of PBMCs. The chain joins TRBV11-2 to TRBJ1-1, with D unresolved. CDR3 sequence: CASSEVMSAFF. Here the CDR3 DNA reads TGTGCCAGCAGCGAGGTCATGAGCGCTTTCTTT.